Described below is a single TCR beta chain sequence and its context. The authors' processing: Amplifying reference gene primers gave estimates of nucleated cell counts. Generated by immunoSEQ multiplex PCR, the TCRdb table keeps only in-frame clones and is missing some. V, J and clone size reflect that table, while D and trimming were determined from the DNA. The sample lists about 73,000 clones, 80% to 90% occurring once. The V gene end was trimmed by 0 bases and the J gene end by 0 bases; junction bases not matched to a gene: 1. CDR1 and CDR2 (germline): SGDLS, YYNGEE. This CDR3 comprises 16 residues. The entry originates in a study of blood T cell repertoires in COVID-19. Study summary: Both acute and convalescent COVID-19 samples were obtained from the United States, Italy and Spain. Sources were T cells, B-cell-depleted T cells, or PBMCs; the material itself was cDNA or gDNA.

This TCR derives from a man aged 45-65 years with active COVID-19. Sequenced: peripheral blood. The chain links TRBV9 to TRBJ2-2, with 8 nucleotides matching TRBD2. CDR3 nucleotide sequence: TGTGCCAGCAGCGTAGGACTAGCGTCGAACACCGGGGAGCTGTTTTTT. Translation: CASSVGLASNTGELFF.